The source of this T cell receptor (beta chain) is a study of shared clonotypes between healthy human individuals. The wider study: Used for every donor were three CD4 naive, three CD4 memory, two CD8 naive and one CD8 memory plate.

The germline CDR1 and CDR2 sequences are SGHDN and FVKESK. The length of the CDR3 is 17 residues. The trim removed 3 bases at V and 4 bases at J, leaving 10 bases unmatched. This clone appeared a single time. What it binds is not known. Overall study findings and caveats: It was observed that approximately 5% of naive CD4 clonotypes were shared across a few donors. Represented genetic and exposure-history diversity was restricted by having few donors.

When replicate PCRs were run on sorted subsets, they used approximately 0.2 ug DNA, some 29,000 T cell genomes. The assay was immunoSEQ multiplex PCR, and TCRdb's table has in-frame clones only and misses some. The profile shows about 2.4 million clones, more than 85% of them singletons. The sample comprised naive CD4+ T cells from PBMCs. Specified subset: CD45RA+ positively selected. The chain uses TRBV14 and TRBJ2-3; the match to TRBD2 covers 10 bases. This receptor was identified in a young man in good health. Some clones in this sample may be carry-over from other donors' samples. The CDR3 bases are TGTGCCAGCAGCCAGGGCCCACTAGCGGGACTCCCAGATACGCAGTATTTT. Translated: CASSQGPLAGLPDTQYF.